The 22 T cell receptor beta chains below all came from one sample that was sequenced in a study of blood T cell repertoires in COVID-19. Here immunoSEQ multiplex PCR was the method, and the copy in TCRdb shows in-frame clones only, minus some. Of roughly 350,000 clones listed, more than 70% are singletons. The specimen sequenced was peripheral blood. These receptors originate from a woman aged 70 to 79 with COVID-19, enrolled during active disease.

The chain links TRBV7-2 to TRBJ1-4, with a possible D match to TRBD1 (6 bases). The CDR3 spans 14 residues. The germline V and J ends were trimmed by 2 bases and 6 bases, with 10 bases remaining between them. Germline CDR1 and CDR2: SGHTA and FQGNSA. CDR3 DNA: TGTGCCAGCAGCTTAAATACAGGGCATGAAAAACTGTTTTTT. It translates to CASSLNTGHEKLFF.

This chain connects TRBV9 to TRBJ1-2; maybe TRBD1 (5 bases). CDR3 length: 18 amino acids. From germline, CDR1 is SGDLS and CDR2 YYNGEE. Trimming stripped 4 bases from V and 4 bases from J, with 26 bases between. CDR3 DNA: TGTGCCAGCAGCCCCCCCGTCGGCAGGGACTATCCCTTCTATGGCTACACCTTC. Encoded protein: CASSPPVGRDYPFYGYTF.

This clone was found a few times. The V call is TRBV10-3, the J call TRBJ2-7; D may be TRBD2 (7 bases). Germline V gives CDR1 ENHRY, CDR2 SYGVKD. V was clipped by 5 bases and J by 0 bases, with 17 bases between them. The CDR3 consists of 16 residues. CDR3 protein: CAISIVRGGNSYEQYF. DNA of the CDR3: TGTGCCATCAGTATTGTTAGGGGGGGCAACTCCTACGAGCAGTACTTC.

This clone was recorded once. The chain combines TRBV27 with TRBJ1-4; 7 nucleotides agree with TRBD1. The V and J ends lost 3 bases and 4 bases, in that order; junction bases with no gene match: 2. Germline CDR1 is MNHEY and CDR2 is SMNVEV (reference sequence). This CDR3 spans 14 amino acids. The CDR3 protein is CASSFRQGNEKLFF. The CDR3 bases are TGTGCCAGCAGTTTCCGACAGGGTAATGAAAAACTGTTTTTT.

CDR3 nucleotide sequence: TGTGCCAGAAGCCGACCCGGACAGGGAGGCAATCAGCCCCAGCATTTT. It is translated as CARSRPGQGGNQPQHF. V gene TRBV5-3 combines with J gene TRBJ1-5, with 8 bases that match TRBD1. TRBV5-3 is flagged as an ORF with uncertain function. The trim removed 4 bases at V and 2 bases at J, leaving 8 bases unmatched. There are 16 residues in the CDR3.

The chain uses TRBV30 and TRBJ1-3; tentative D call: TRBD1 (5 bases). This CDR3 contains 16 residues. Trimming pared 2 bases from V and 0 bases from J, leaving 14 bases between. Per germline, CDR1 GTSNPN and CDR2 SVGIG (reference sequence). The CDR3 sequence: CAWSYSGASSGNTIYF. CDR3 DNA sequence: TGTGCCTGGAGTTATAGCGGGGCTAGCTCTGGAAACACCATATATTTT.

The chain couples TRBV24-1 to TRBJ2-5, with D perhaps matching TRBD2 (7 bases). Trimming removed 5 bases at V and 5 bases at J, with 17 bases between. CDR1 KGHDR and CDR2 SFDVKD come from the germline V gene. This CDR3 has 15 residues. The CDR3 sequence is CATSGRGGLWETQYF. The CDR3 DNA reads TGTGCCACCAGTGGCAGGGGAGGGCTCTGGGAGACCCAGTACTTC.

The genes are TRBV21-1 and TRBJ2-7; TRBD1, as called in the table, went unchecked against the DNA. TRBV21-1 is flagged as a pseudogene. CDR3 size: 17 residues. The CDR3 bases are TGTGCCAGCACAATAGGGACAGGGGCTGAAGTAGGCCACGAGCAGTACTTC. Translating gives CASTIGTGAEVGHEQYF.

This chain uses TRBV12-5 with TRBJ2-7; D gene uncertain. The V gene's germline CDR1 is LGHNT and CDR2 FRNRAP. Trimming took off 2 bases at V and 2 bases at J, with 7 bases between the two ends. CDR3 length: 13 amino acids. The CDR3 reads CASGLFFPYEQYF. The CDR3 DNA is TGTGCTAGTGGTTTGTTCTTCCCCTACGAGCAGTACTTC. The full variable domain, in which reference TRBV12-5 and TRBJ2-7 provide the parts outside the CDR3, is DARVTQTPRHKVTEMGQEVTMRCQPILGHNTVFWYRQTMMQGLELLAYFRNRAPLDDSGMPKDRFSAEMPDATLATLKIQPSEPRDSAVYFCASGLFFPYEQYFGPGTRLTVT.

The J gene is TRBJ2-3, the V gene TRBV6-1, with D perhaps matching TRBD2 (5 bases). V was pared by 0 bases and J by 2 bases, with 15 bases between. In germline, CDR1 is MNHNS, CDR2 SASEGT. The CDR3 loop spans 17 amino acids. The CDR3 region is CASSEARGSPYTDTQYF. DNA for the CDR3: TGTGCCAGCAGTGAAGCGCGAGGGTCCCCCTACACAGATACGCAGTATTTT.

The V and J genes are TRBV3-1 (or the pseudogene TRBV3-2) and TRBJ2-1; perhaps TRBD1 as D (5 bases). This CDR3 is built from 12 residues. Trimming removed 2 bases from V and 7 bases from J, with 6 bases in between. Germline assignment: CDR1 LGHDT and CDR2 YNNKEL (reference sequence). In DNA form, the CDR3 reads TGTGCCAGCAGCCAAAGGGGTAATGAGCAGTTCTTC. Translated, it gives CASSQRGNEQFF.

V gene TRBV20-1 combines with J gene TRBJ2-2, with TRBD2 matching over 7 bases. This CDR3 is 11 amino acids long. Unmatched junction bases numbered 1, after V lost 6 bases and J lost 6 bases. CDR1 DFQATT and CDR2 SNEGSKA come from the germline V gene (reference sequence). The CDR3 sequence is CSAGGSGELFF. In DNA, the CDR3 is TGCAGTGCCGGGGGGTCCGGGGAGCTGTTTTTT.

V and J are TRBV9 and TRBJ1-1; no clear D. Germline V gives CDR1 SGDLS, CDR2 YYNGEE. The CDR3 extends over 13 amino acids. The V gene lost 0 bases and the J gene lost 4 bases, with 7 bases spanning the gap. The CDR3 here is CASSVGPGTEAFF. As DNA, the CDR3 is TGTGCCAGCAGCGTAGGACCGGGCACTGAAGCTTTCTTT.

The chain is built from TRBV6-5 and TRBJ1-2; tentatively, D is TRBD1 (6 bases). The CDR3 runs to 15 residues. Germline CDR1 MNHEY, CDR2 SVGAGI. Trimming removed 2 bases from V and 1 base from J, with 11 bases in between. In nucleotides, the CDR3 is TGTGCCAGCAGTTACCAGGACAGACATAACTATGGCTACACCTTC. Translating it yields CASSYQDRHNYGYTF.

V usage is TRBV7-9 and J usage is TRBJ1-2; TRBD1 agrees at 7 bases. The V gene's germline CDR1 is SEHNR and CDR2 FQNEAQ (reference sequence). The V gene end was trimmed by 2 bases and the J gene end by 4 bases; junction bases not matched to a gene: 7. The CDR3 consists of 15 residues. The CDR3: CASSLIGGVGYGYTF. In nucleotides, the CDR3 is TGTGCCAGCAGCTTAATAGGGGGCGTCGGCTATGGCTACACCTTC. The entire variable domain, with the rest obtained from reference TRBV7-9 and TRBJ1-2, is as follows: DTGVSQNPRHKITKRGQNVTFRCDPISEHNRLYWYRQTLGQGPEFLTYFQNEAQLEKSRLLSDRFSAERPKGSFSTLEIQRTEQGDSAMYLCASSLIGGVGYGYTFGSGTRLTVV.

The chain links TRBV7-2 to TRBJ2-5; 9 positions agree with TRBD1. With 1 base clipped from V and 5 bases from J, the junction kept 8 bases outside the gene matches. Germline values: CDR1 SGHTA, CDR2 FQGNSA. This CDR3 region has 16 residues. The CDR3 here is CASSLGGTGFAETQYF. CDR3 nucleotide sequence: TGTGCCAGCAGCTTAGGGGGGACAGGGTTTGCGGAGACCCAGTACTTC.

In DNA, the CDR3 is TGTGCCAGCAGCCCAGATCCGGGGAGAGGAGCTTTCTTT. Translating it yields CASSPDPGRGAFF. The rearrangement uses TRBV9 and TRBJ1-1, with D unresolved. CDR3 size: 13 residues. Germline loops: CDR1 SGDLS, CDR2 YYNGEE. The V end lost 4 bases, the J end lost 10 bases, and 17 bases lay between the germline ends.

This rearrangement joins TRBV4-2 to TRBJ2-2; TRBD2 aligns across 8 bases. The CDR3 is 16 amino acids. V shed 5 bases, J shed 4 bases, and the junction held 9 bases outside the gene matches. Per germline, CDR1 LGHNA and CDR2 YNFKEQ. The CDR3 region is CASSNRAGGGTGELFF. CDR3 in DNA: TGTGCCAGCAGCAATCGGGCGGGGGGCGGCACCGGGGAGCTGTTTTTT.

The chain recombines TRBV2 with TRBJ1-1, with D uncertain. CDR3 length equals 14 residues. Looked up from germline, CDR1 is SNHLY and CDR2 is FYNNEI. Trimming removed 5 bases at V and 2 bases at J, with 12 bases between. CDR3 coding DNA: TGTGCCAGCAGTTCCGACCCAGGAAACACTGAAGCTTTCTTT. Amino acids: CASSSDPGNTEAFF.

The rearrangement uses TRBV9 and TRBJ2-7; 10 bases agree with TRBD2. The V and J ends lost 0 bases and 0 bases, in that order; junction bases with no gene match: 9. Germline V gene sequence: CDR1 SGDLS, CDR2 YYNGEE. The CDR3 contains 18 residues. The CDR3 sequence is CASSVGVAGGSSSYEQYF. CDR3 DNA: TGTGCCAGCAGCGTAGGGGTAGCGGGGGGCTCCAGCTCCTACGAGCAGTACTTC.

The chain has TRBV4-3 and TRBJ1-6; D ambiguous. The germline V and J ends were trimmed by 4 bases and 10 bases, with 11 bases remaining between them. The CDR3 length is 13 residues. Germline values: CDR1 LGHNA, CDR2 YSLEER. The CDR3 DNA sequence: TGCGCCAGCAGCCGTCAGGATGGATCACCCCTCCACTTT. Protein product: CASSRQDGSPLHF.

This clone was counted a few times. The V gene is TRBV5-8, the J gene TRBJ1-5; D possibly corresponds to TRBD1 (5 bases). There are 16 residues in the CDR3. CDR1 is SGHTS and CDR2 is YDEGEE in the germline V gene. V lost 0 bases and J 1 base, leaving 11 bases between the germline ends. CDR3 in amino acids: CASSLVFSGSNQPQHF. The CDR3 DNA reads TGTGCCAGCAGCTTGGTTTTTTCAGGGAGCAATCAGCCCCAGCATTTT.